A single sample gave rise to the 28 T cell receptor beta chains below, sequenced in a study of identical twins. TCRdb called the 5' RACE reads again in MiXCR, with one record for every CDR3 protein. This table holds about 530,000 distinct CDR3 sequences, roughly 15% found once. These data are also associated with another study on yellow fever vaccine responses in identical twins.

The sequenced material came from CD4+ T cells sorted from blood. The origin of the receptors is a woman between 18 and 29 years old in good health.

A few counts support this clonotype. The CDR3 nucleotides are TGTGCCAGCAGTGGGACAGGGGTGGTGAGTTCACCCCTCCACTTT. It yields the protein CASSGTGVVSSPLHF. This chain joins TRBV6-1 and TRBJ1-6; 9 bases map to TRBD1. The CDR3 loop spans 15 amino acids. The J segment lost 9 bases and the V segment lost 4 bases, leaving 7 bases of the junction unmatched. The germline V gene has CDR1 MNHNS and CDR2 SASEGT.

The table lists this clonotype with a few counts. The genes are TRBV6-1 and TRBJ2-1; 14 bases are a match to TRBD2. J lost 5 bases, V lost 10 bases, and 7 bases had no gene match. The CDR3 contains 15 residues. Germline lookup yields CDR1 MNHNS and CDR2 SASEGT. CDR3 region: CATRLAGGAHNEQFF. CDR3 nucleotide sequence: TGTGCCACGAGACTAGCGGGAGGGGCCCACAATGAGCAGTTCTTC.

This clonotype was observed a handful of times. The V and J genes are TRBV5-1 and TRBJ2-7, with D possibly called TRBD1 or TRBD2 (5 bases each). This CDR3 comprises 14 residues. CDR1 and CDR2 (germline): SGHRS, YFSETQ. V lost 4 bases to trimming and J lost 0 bases, with 11 bases between them. CDR3 sequence (DNA): TGCGCCAGCAGCCGGGACCCCGGCTCCTACGAGCAGTACTTC. It translates to CASSRDPGSYEQYF.

The chain links TRBV28 to TRBJ2-3; 8 bases map to TRBD2. The germline gives CDR1 MDHEN, CDR2 SYDVKM. There are 15 residues in the CDR3. Germline trimming cut 3 bases from V and 4 bases from J; bases unmatched to any gene: 6. The CDR3 spells CASSFGGGNADTQYF. CDR3 nucleotides: TGTGCCAGCAGTTTCGGCGGGGGGAACGCAGATACGCAGTATTTT.

This clonotype was seen a few times. The rearrangement uses TRBV5-1 and TRBJ1-2, with TRBD1 as a possible D gene (5 bases). CDR1 is SGHRS, CDR2 YFSETQ, per germline. The V end was cut by 4 bases, the J end by 4 bases, with 14 bases between. This CDR3 has 14 residues. The CDR3, as DNA: TGCGCCAGCAGCCCGGGGGGGGTCGGCTATGGCTACACCTTC. This codes for CASSPGGVGYGYTF.

This chain joins TRBV3-1 and TRBJ2-2, with D uncertain. This CDR3 has 16 amino acids. V was pared by 3 bases and J by 4 bases, with 15 bases between. Germline loops: CDR1 LGHDT, CDR2 YNNKEL (reference sequence). CDR3 bases: TGTGCCAGCAGCCACTGGCAGTCGATCCCCACCGGGGAGCTGTTTTTT. It yields the protein CASSHWQSIPTGELFF.

This clonotype turned up a few times. The chain employs TRBV20-1 and TRBJ1-1; TRBD1 might be the D (6 bases). The germline V gene encodes CDR1 DFQATT and CDR2 SNEGSKA (reference sequence). CDR3 length: 12 amino acids. The V end was cut by 3 bases, the J end by 6 bases, with 11 bases between. CDR3 in amino acids: CSASKGVAEAFF. The CDR3 nucleotides are TGCAGTGCTAGTAAGGGGGTCGCTGAAGCTTTCTTT.

The sample holds one count of this clonotype. The J gene is TRBJ2-5, the V gene TRBV28; 8 positions match TRBD1. In germline, CDR1 is MDHEN, CDR2 SYDVKM. The ends lost 1 base at V and 5 bases at J; junction bases unmatched: 6. This CDR3 is 15 amino acids long. In DNA form, the CDR3 reads TGTGCCAGCAGTTTATCCGGACAGGGAATGGAGACCCAGTACTTC. It encodes CASSLSGQGMETQYF.

This clonotype has more than one count but fewer than ten. The chain has TRBV4-1 and TRBJ1-5, with D tentatively TRBD1 (6 bases). The CDR3 length is 17 residues. V lost 4 bases to trimming and J lost 4 bases, with 20 bases between them. Germline V lookup: CDR1 MGHRA, CDR2 YSYEKL. The CDR3 spells CASSRGTARGLNQPQHF. The CDR3, as DNA: TGCGCCAGCAGCCGAGGAACCGCCAGGGGCCTTAATCAGCCCCAGCATTTT.

This rearrangement joins TRBV25-1 to TRBJ2-2, with a tentative D call TRBD1 (6 bases). Trimming removed 6 bases from V and 0 bases from J, with 17 bases in between. From germline, CDR1 is MGHDK and CDR2 SYGVNS. CDR3 length: 17 amino acids. The CDR3 bases are TGTGCCAGCAGGGGGGTACTAGGACAGCCGAACACCGGGGAGCTGTTTTTT. Amino acids: CASRGVLGQPNTGELFF.

This clonotype was observed a handful of times. The chain has TRBV6-5 and TRBJ1-2; D remains ambiguous. Germline CDR1 and CDR2: MNHEY and SVGAGI. This CDR3 contains 13 residues. The V end lost 4 bases, the J end lost 4 bases, and 10 bases lay between the germline ends. The CDR3 coding sequence is TGTGCCAGCAGTTCCCATCTGCTCTATGGCTACACCTTC. Protein product: CASSSHLLYGYTF.

This rearrangement joins TRBV7-9 to TRBJ2-7; D is undetermined. Germline lookup yields CDR1 SEHNR and CDR2 FQNEAQ (reference sequence). The CDR3 runs 13 residues. The V gene lost 0 bases and the J gene lost 3 bases, with 6 bases spanning the gap. The CDR3 DNA reads as TGTGCCAGCAGCTTAGCGGGGTACTACGAGCAGTACTTC. Residues: CASSLAGYYEQYF.

This clonotype was observed a few times. The chain joins TRBV2 to TRBJ2-7; D possibly corresponds to TRBD1 (6 bases). Trimming removed 10 bases at V and 2 bases at J, with 18 bases between. This CDR3 region has 14 residues. CDR1 is SNHLY and CDR2 is FYNNEI in the germline V gene. CDR3 amino acids: CATLPGQGAYEQYF. As DNA, the CDR3 is TGTGCCACCCTGCCGGGACAAGGGGCCTACGAGCAGTACTTC.

The chain has TRBV6-5 and TRBJ1-1; tentative D call: TRBD1 (6 bases). V was pared by 6 bases and J by 7 bases, with 12 bases between. The CDR3 has 12 residues. Germline CDR1 MNHEY, CDR2 SVGAGI. CDR3 in amino acids: CASSPDRFEAFF. The CDR3 nucleotides are TGTGCCAGCAGCCCCGACAGGTTTGAAGCTTTCTTT.

This chain joins TRBV5-1 and TRBJ2-5, with TRBD2 matching 12 bases. The CDR3 totals 14 residues. Germline lookup yields CDR1 SGHRS and CDR2 YFSETQ. V lost 3 bases to trimming and J lost 5 bases; unmatched junction nucleotides: 2. The CDR3 nucleotides are TGCGCCAGCAGCTATGGACTAGCGGGGGAGACCCAGTACTTC. It specifies CASSYGLAGETQYF.

The V and J genes are TRBV20-1 and TRBJ2-7; no clear D. From germline, CDR1 is DFQATT and CDR2 SNEGSKA (reference sequence). This CDR3 spans 14 amino acids. V lost 0 bases, J lost 3 bases, and 12 bases lay in between. The CDR3 sequence: CSARDSVRIYEQYF. For the CDR3, the DNA is TGCAGTGCTAGAGATTCGGTCAGGATCTACGAGCAGTACTTC.

The V call is TRBV2, the J call TRBJ2-7; D possibly matches TRBD1 or TRBD2 (5 bases each). V shed 7 bases and J shed 5 bases, with 21 bases lying between them. The CDR3 has 15 amino acids. CDR1 SNHLY and CDR2 FYNNEI come from the germline V gene. CDR3 bases: TGTGCCAGCAAGCTCCCGGGGACGGTGCTCCACGAGCAGTACGTC. Encoded protein: CASKLPGTVLHEQYV.

This clonotype has more than one count but fewer than ten. The rearrangement uses TRBV3-1 and TRBJ1-6; D is possibly TRBD1 (5 bases). Germline loops: CDR1 LGHDT, CDR2 YNNKEL (reference sequence). V shed 1 base and J shed 8 bases, with 9 bases lying between them. The CDR3 extends over 14 amino acids. The CDR3, as DNA: TGTGCCAGCAGCCAAGCAACAGGAGATTCACCCCTCCACTTT. Translating gives CASSQATGDSPLHF.

V is TRBV4-1 and J is TRBJ2-6, with unresolved D. Trimming stripped 1 base from V and 0 bases from J, with 10 bases between. Per the germline V gene, CDR1 is MGHRA and CDR2 is YSYEKL. The CDR3 runs 17 residues. The CDR3 protein is CASSQVLGASGANVLTF. The CDR3 region has the DNA TGCGCCAGCAGCCAAGTTTTGGGTGCCTCTGGGGCCAACGTCCTGACTTTC.

This clonotype has just a few counts. The chain uses TRBV4-1 and TRBJ1-5, with D possibly being TRBD1 (5 bases). The CDR3 spans 16 residues. The V end was cut by 1 base, the J end by 5 bases, with 15 bases between. Germline CDR1 MGHRA, CDR2 YSYEKL. This CDR3 is CASSQGQGIGYQPQHF. The CDR3 DNA sequence: TGCGCCAGCAGCCAAGGGCAGGGAATCGGCTATCAGCCCCAGCATTTT.

This clonotype has a count of ten or more. The CDR3 protein is CSSGERDTEAFF. The CDR3 bases are TGCAGCTCCGGGGAGCGGGACACTGAAGCTTTCTTT. The chain carries TRBV29-1 and TRBJ1-1; no clear D. Germline lookup yields CDR1 SQVTM and CDR2 ANQGSEA. This CDR3 comprises 12 residues. The V end was cut by 8 bases, the J end by 3 bases, with 13 bases between. The entire variable domain, with the rest obtained from reference TRBV29-1 and TRBJ1-1, is as follows: SAVISQKPSRDICQRGTSLTIQCQVDSQVTMMFWYRQQPGQSLTLIATANQGSEATYESGFVIDKFPISRPNLTFSTLTVSNMSPEDSSIYLCSSGERDTEAFFGQGTRLTVV.

This clonotype showed up many times. This chain connects TRBV2 to TRBJ2-2, with D unresolved. The V and J ends lost 6 bases and 4 bases respectively, with 9 bases between them. The CDR3 covers 13 residues. Germline CDR1 SNHLY, CDR2 FYNNEI. This CDR3 is CASREISTGELFF. CDR3 DNA: TGTGCCAGCAGGGAGATAAGCACCGGGGAGCTGTTTTTT.

This clonotype was counted only a few times. This sequence joins TRBV28 and TRBJ2-5; D might be TRBD1 (6 bases). The CDR3 is made up of 15 amino acids. V lost 6 bases to trimming and J lost 5 bases, with 19 bases between them. CDR1 MDHEN and CDR2 SYDVKM come from the germline V gene. This CDR3 is CASSRTGTIKETQYF. The CDR3 DNA sequence: TGTGCCAGCAGCCGTACCGGGACAATTAAGGAGACCCAGTACTTC.

Ten or more counts support this clonotype. The chain uses TRBV11-2 and TRBJ1-4; no firm D call. CDR3 length equals 11 residues. Germline assignment: CDR1 SGHAT and CDR2 FQNNGV. V shed 4 bases and J shed 3 bases, with 0 bases lying between them. The CDR3 region has the DNA TGTGCCAGCAGCTCTAATGAAAAACTGTTTTTT. Translating it yields CASSSNEKLFF.

The sample holds a few counts of this clonotype. The gene calls are TRBV14 and TRBJ1-4, with a weak D call TRBD1 (6 bases). This CDR3 is 15 amino acids long. The germline V gene has CDR1 SGHDN and CDR2 FVKESK. Deletions cut 4 bases from V and 0 bases from J, with 9 bases between. CDR3 sequence reads: CASSRQASTNEKLFF. For the CDR3, the DNA is TGTGCCAGCAGCCGACAGGCTTCAACTAATGAAAAACTGTTTTTT.

V usage is TRBV20-1 and J usage is TRBJ2-1; 10 nucleotides align to TRBD2. After removal of 3 bases from V and 3 bases from J, the junction contained 5 bases not matched to a gene. Per germline, CDR1 DFQATT and CDR2 SNEGSKA (reference sequence). The CDR3 runs to 15 residues. The CDR3 reads CSASGASGSYNEQFF. In DNA, the CDR3 is TGCAGTGCTAGTGGGGCTAGCGGGAGCTACAATGAGCAGTTCTTC.

This clonotype was picked up a small number of times. The rearrangement joins TRBV11-2 to TRBJ2-1; no firm D call. Germline V CDR1 and CDR2: SGHAT, FQNNGV. The CDR3 is 18 amino acids. Trimming left V 5 bases short and J 3 bases short, with 23 bases between. In DNA form, the CDR3 reads TGTGCCAGCAGCAAACTTAGCTCCAGGCCGGAGTTCTACAATGAGCAGTTCTTC. Its protein product is CASSKLSSRPEFYNEQFF.

V gene TRBV9 combines with J gene TRBJ1-1; no reliable D call. The V end lost 0 bases, the J end lost 3 bases, and 15 bases lay between the germline ends. The CDR3 is made up of 16 amino acids. CDR1 and CDR2 (germline): SGDLS, YYNGEE. CDR3 DNA sequence: TGTGCCAGCAGCGTAGCTTTGGGTACGACGGACACTGAAGCTTTCTTT. Protein sequence: CASSVALGTTDTEAFF.